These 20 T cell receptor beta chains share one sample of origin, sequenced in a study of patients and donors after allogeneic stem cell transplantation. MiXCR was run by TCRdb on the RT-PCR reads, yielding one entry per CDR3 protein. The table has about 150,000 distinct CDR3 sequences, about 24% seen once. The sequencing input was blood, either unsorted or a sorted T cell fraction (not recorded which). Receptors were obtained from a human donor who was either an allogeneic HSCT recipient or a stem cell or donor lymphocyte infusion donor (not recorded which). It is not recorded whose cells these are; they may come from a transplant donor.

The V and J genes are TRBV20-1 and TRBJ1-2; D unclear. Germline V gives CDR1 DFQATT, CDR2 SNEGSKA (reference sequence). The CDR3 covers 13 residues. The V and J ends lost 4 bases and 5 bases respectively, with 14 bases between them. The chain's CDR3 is CSATTLEQYGYTF. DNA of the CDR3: TGCAGTGCTACAACCCTTGAACAATATGGCTACACCTTC.

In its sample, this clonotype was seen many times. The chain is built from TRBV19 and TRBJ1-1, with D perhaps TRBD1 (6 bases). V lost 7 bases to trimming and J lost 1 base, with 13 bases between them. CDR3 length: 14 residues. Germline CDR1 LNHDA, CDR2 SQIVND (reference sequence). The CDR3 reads CASTHGGANTEAFF. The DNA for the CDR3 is TGTGCCAGTACTCATGGGGGGGCGAACACTGAAGCTTTCTTT.

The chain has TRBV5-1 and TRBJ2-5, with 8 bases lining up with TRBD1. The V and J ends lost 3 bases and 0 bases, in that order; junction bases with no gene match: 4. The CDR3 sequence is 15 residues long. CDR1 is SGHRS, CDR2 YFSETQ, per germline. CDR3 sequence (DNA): TGCGCCAGCAGCTCGGACAGGGTATACCAAGAGACCCAGTACTTC. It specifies CASSSDRVYQETQYF.

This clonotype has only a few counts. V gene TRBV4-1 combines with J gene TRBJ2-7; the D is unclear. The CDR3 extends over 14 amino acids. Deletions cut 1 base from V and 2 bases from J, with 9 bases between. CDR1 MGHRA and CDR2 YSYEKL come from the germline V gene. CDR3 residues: CASSQVVGAYEQYF. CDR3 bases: TGCGCCAGCAGCCAAGTGGTAGGAGCCTACGAGCAGTACTTC.

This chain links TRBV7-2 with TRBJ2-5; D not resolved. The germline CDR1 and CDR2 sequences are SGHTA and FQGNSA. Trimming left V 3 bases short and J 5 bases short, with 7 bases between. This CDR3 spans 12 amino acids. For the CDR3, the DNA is TGTGCCAGCAGCTTGGAGTCTGAGACCCAGTACTTC. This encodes CASSLESETQYF.

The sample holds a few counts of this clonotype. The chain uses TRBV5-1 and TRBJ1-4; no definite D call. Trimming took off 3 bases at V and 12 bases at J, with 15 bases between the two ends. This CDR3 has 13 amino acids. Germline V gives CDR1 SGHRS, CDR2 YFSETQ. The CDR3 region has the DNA TGCGCCAGCAGCTCCCCTGGATCGGGCCAACTGTTTTTT. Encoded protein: CASSSPGSGQLFF.

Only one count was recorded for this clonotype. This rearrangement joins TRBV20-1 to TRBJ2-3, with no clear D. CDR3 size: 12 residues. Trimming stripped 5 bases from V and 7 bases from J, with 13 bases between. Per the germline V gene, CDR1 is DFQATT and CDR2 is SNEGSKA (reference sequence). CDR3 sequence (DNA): TGCAGTGCTCCACCGGAGTCGAATACGCAGTATTTT. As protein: CSAPPESNTQYF.

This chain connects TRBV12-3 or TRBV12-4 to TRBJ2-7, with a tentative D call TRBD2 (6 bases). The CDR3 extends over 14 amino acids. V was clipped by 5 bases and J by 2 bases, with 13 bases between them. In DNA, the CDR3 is TGTGCCAGCAGTCCGCCCGGCGGGACCTACGAGCAGTACTTC. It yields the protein CASSPPGGTYEQYF.

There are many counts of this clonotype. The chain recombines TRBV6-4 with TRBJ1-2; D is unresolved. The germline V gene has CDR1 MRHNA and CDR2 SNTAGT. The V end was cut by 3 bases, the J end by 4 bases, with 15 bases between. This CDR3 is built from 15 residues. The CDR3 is CASSENLQATYGYTF. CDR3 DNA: TGTGCCAGCAGTGAAAATTTGCAGGCCACCTATGGCTACACCTTC.

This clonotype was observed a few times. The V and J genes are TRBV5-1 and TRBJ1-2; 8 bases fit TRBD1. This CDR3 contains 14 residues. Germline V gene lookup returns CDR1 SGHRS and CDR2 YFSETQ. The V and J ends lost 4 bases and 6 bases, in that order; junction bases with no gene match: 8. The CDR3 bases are TGCGCCAGCAGCCCCGGGACAGGCTACAATGGCTACACCTTC. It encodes CASSPGTGYNGYTF.

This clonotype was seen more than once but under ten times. CDR3 coding DNA: TGTGCCAGCAGCTTAGATCAGGGGGCCAACACTGAAGCTTTCTTT. It codes for CASSLDQGANTEAFF. V gene TRBV11-3 combines with J gene TRBJ1-1; TRBD1 matches 8 bases. V shed 0 bases and J 2 bases; nucleotides not matched to a gene: 2. The CDR3 totals 15 residues. CDR1 SGHNT and CDR2 YENEEA come from the germline V gene.

CDR3 in DNA: TGTGCCAGCAGTTACTCATGGCGGGAGTACGAGCAGTACTTC. Its protein is CASSYSWREYEQYF. The chain uses TRBV6-2 or TRBV6-3 and TRBJ2-7, with 7 bases matching TRBD2. The CDR3 is 14 amino acids. The V gene's germline CDR1 is MNHEY and CDR2 SVGEGT. Trimming cost V 0 bases and J 4 bases; bases outside gene matches: 3.

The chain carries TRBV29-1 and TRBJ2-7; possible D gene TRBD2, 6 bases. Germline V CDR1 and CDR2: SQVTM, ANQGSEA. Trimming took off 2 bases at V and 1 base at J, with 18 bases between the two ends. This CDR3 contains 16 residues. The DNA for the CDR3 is TGCAGCGTTGAATTCGCGCCCGGGAGAGAGTCCTACGAGCAGTACTTC. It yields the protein CSVEFAPGRESYEQYF.

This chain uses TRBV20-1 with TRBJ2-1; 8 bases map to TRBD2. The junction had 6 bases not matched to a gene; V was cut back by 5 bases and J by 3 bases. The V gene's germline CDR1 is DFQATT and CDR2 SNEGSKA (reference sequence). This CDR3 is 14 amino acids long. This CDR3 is CSAFRSGDYNEQFF. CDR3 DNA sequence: TGCAGTGCTTTCCGTAGCGGGGACTACAATGAGCAGTTCTTC.

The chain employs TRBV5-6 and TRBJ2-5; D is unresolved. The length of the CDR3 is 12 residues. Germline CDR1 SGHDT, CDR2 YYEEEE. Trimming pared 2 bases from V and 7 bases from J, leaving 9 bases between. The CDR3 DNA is TGTGCCAGCAGCTTTGAGCGCGCGACCCAGTACTTC. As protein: CASSFERATQYF.

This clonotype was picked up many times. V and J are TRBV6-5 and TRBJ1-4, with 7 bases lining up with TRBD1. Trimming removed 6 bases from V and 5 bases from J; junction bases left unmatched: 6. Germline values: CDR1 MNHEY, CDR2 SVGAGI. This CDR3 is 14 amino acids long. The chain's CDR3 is CASRSTGKNEKLFF. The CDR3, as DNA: TGTGCCAGCAGATCGACAGGGAAAAATGAAAAACTGTTTTTT.

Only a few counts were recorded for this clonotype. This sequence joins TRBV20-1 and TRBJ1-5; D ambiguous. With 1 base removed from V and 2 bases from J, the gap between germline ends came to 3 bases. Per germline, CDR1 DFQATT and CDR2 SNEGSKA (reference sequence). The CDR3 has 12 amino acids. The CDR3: CSARGGNQPQHF. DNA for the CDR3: TGCAGTGCTAGAGGAGGCAATCAGCCCCAGCATTTT.

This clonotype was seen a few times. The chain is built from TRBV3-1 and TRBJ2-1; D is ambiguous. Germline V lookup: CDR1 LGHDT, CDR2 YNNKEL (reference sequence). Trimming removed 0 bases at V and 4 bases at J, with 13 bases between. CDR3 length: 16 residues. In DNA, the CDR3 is TGTGCCAGCAGCCAAGAATCGGGCCAGCCTTACAATGAGCAGTTCTTC. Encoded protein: CASSQESGQPYNEQFF.

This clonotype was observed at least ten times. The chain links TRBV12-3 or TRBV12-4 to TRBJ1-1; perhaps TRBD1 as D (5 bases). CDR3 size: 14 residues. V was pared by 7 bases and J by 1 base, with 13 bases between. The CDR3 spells CASIRRQTNTEAFF. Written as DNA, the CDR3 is TGTGCCAGCATCCGACGACAGACGAACACTGAAGCTTTCTTT.

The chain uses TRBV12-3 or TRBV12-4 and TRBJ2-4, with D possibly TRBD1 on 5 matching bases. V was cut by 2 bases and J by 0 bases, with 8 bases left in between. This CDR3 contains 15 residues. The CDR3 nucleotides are TGTGCCAGCAGTTTACCTAGGGGAGCCAAAAACATTCAGTACTTC. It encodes CASSLPRGAKNIQYF.